One and the same sample provided the 28 T cell receptor beta chains below, sequenced in a study of beta chain features in type 1 diabetes. The investigators reverse transcribed all of the isolated RNA, so they sequenced expressed TCRB transcripts. The protocol was immunoSEQ multiplex PCR, while the TCRdb copy is restricted to in-frame clones and leaves out a portion. The table shows approximately 470,000 clones, with 30% occurring only once. What was sequenced was naive CD4+ T cells from blood. These receptors originate from a man younger than 35 in good health.

In its sample, this clone was seen a few times. This chain links TRBV29-1 with TRBJ2-6; no definite D call. The germline V gene encodes CDR1 SQVTM and CDR2 ANQGSEA. Trimming pared 4 bases from V and 3 bases from J, leaving 7 bases between. The CDR3 contains 13 residues. CDR3 nucleotides: TGCAGCGTTGGGGTCCTTGGGGCCAACGTCCTGACTTTC. Translation: CSVGVLGANVLTF.

The rearrangement uses TRBV15 and TRBJ1-2; 7 bases are shared with TRBD1. After removal of 2 bases from V and 2 bases from J, the junction contained 2 bases not matched to a gene. The CDR3 spans 14 residues. The germline V gene has CDR1 LNHNV and CDR2 YYDKDF (reference sequence). The CDR3 reads CATSRTGVNYGYTF. CDR3 sequence (DNA): TGTGCCACCAGCAGAACAGGGGTAAACTATGGCTACACCTTC.

This clone turned up a few times. The V call is TRBV5-1, the J call TRBJ2-1, with D unclear. V lost 3 bases, J lost 4 bases, and 8 bases lay in between. The CDR3 loop spans 13 amino acids. Germline lookup yields CDR1 SGHRS and CDR2 YFSETQ. The CDR3 nucleotides are TGCGCCAGCAGCTCCCTTGCGTACAATGAGCAGTTCTTC. Residues: CASSSLAYNEQFF.

This clone was observed a single time. The rearrangement joins TRBV6-4 to TRBJ2-3; unclear D gene. CDR3 length equals 13 residues. The V and J ends lost 4 bases and 0 bases respectively, with 5 bases between them. Germline assignment: CDR1 MRHNA and CDR2 SNTAGT. The chain's CDR3 is CASSVESTDTQYF. The CDR3 coding sequence is TGTGCCAGCAGTGTGGAGAGCACAGATACGCAGTATTTT.

Only one count was recorded for this clone. The V and J genes are TRBV7-9 and TRBJ2-1, with 9 bases that match TRBD2. V lost 4 bases, J lost 6 bases, and 10 bases stayed unmatched. This CDR3 has 16 residues. Germline CDR1 is SEHNR and CDR2 is FQNEAQ (reference sequence). In nucleotides, the CDR3 is TGTGCCAGCAGCTCCACCGGACTAGCGCTCATCAATGAGCAGTTCTTC. It specifies CASSSTGLALINEQFF.

This clone has just a few counts. The V and J genes are TRBV9 and TRBJ2-1, with a weak D call TRBD2 (5 bases). The CDR3 is made up of 15 amino acids. The germline CDR1 and CDR2 sequences are SGDLS and YYNGEE. The ends were cut back, 0 bases at V and 1 base at J, with 8 bases in the middle. The CDR3 is CASSVAGISYNEQFF. CDR3 sequence (DNA): TGTGCCAGCAGCGTAGCGGGGATTTCCTACAATGAGCAGTTCTTC.

In this sample, this clone turned up a few times. V gene TRBV30 combines with J gene TRBJ2-1; 14 bases line up with TRBD2. The CDR3 totals 16 residues. The germline V gene has CDR1 GTSNPN and CDR2 SVGIG (reference sequence). V dropped 1 base and J dropped 8; count of bases not matched to a gene: 7. The CDR3 spells CAWSAGLAGDGYEQFF. CDR3 nucleotides: TGTGCCTGGAGTGCGGGACTAGCGGGAGATGGGTATGAGCAGTTCTTC.

The table lists this clone with a few counts. The rearrangement joins TRBV15 to TRBJ2-3; D not resolved. The CDR3 runs 15 residues. Looked up from germline, CDR1 is LNHNV and CDR2 is YYDKDF (reference sequence). Trimming left V 0 bases short and J 1 base short, with 8 bases between. This CDR3 reads CATSRDSARTDTQYF. The CDR3 region has the DNA TGTGCCACCAGCAGAGATAGTGCTCGCACAGATACGCAGTATTTT.

This clone was observed a single time. V gene TRBV30 combines with J gene TRBJ2-2; 7 positions agree with TRBD2. Per germline, CDR1 GTSNPN and CDR2 SVGIG (reference sequence). This CDR3 has 15 amino acids. Trimming took 1 base from V and 3 from J; bases not matched to a gene: 5. The CDR3 region is CAWSAPGLHTGELFF. Here the CDR3 DNA reads TGTGCCTGGAGTGCCCCGGGACTACACACCGGGGAGCTGTTTTTT.

Here the CDR3 reads CSVELNTGELFF. DNA of the CDR3: TGCAGCGTTGAGTTGAACACCGGGGAGCTGTTTTTT. This chain joins TRBV29-1 and TRBJ2-2; D is unclear. Germline assignment: CDR1 SQVTM and CDR2 ANQGSEA. Trimming removed 3 bases at V and 1 base at J, with 3 bases between. This CDR3 has 12 residues.

A few counts support this clone. The chain recombines TRBV30 with TRBJ2-7; D not resolved. Germline assignment: CDR1 GTSNPN and CDR2 SVGIG (reference sequence). The CDR3 sequence is 13 residues long. The V gene lost 1 base and the J gene lost 1 base, with 8 bases spanning the gap. CDR3 sequence (DNA): TGTGCCTGGAGTGAGAAGGGATCCTACGAGCAGTACTTC. Translated: CAWSEKGSYEQYF.

J is TRBJ2-7 and V is TRBV30; 11 nucleotides line up with TRBD1. The CDR3 has 14 amino acids. Germline V CDR1 and CDR2: GTSNPN, SVGIG (reference sequence). The V segment lost 2 bases and the J segment 7 bases; nucleotides outside the gene matches: 7. This chain's CDR3 is CAWSTGTGGREQYF. The CDR3 DNA is TGTGCCTGGAGTACTGGGACAGGGGGTCGGGAGCAGTACTTC.

The sample holds a few counts of this clone. CDR3 nucleotides: TGTGCCAGCAGCGTGGGGACTAGCGAGGGAAAGCAGTTCTTC. As protein: CASSVGTSEGKQFF. This chain connects TRBV9 to TRBJ2-1; 10 bases are a match to TRBD2. The CDR3 is 14 residues long. Per germline, CDR1 SGDLS and CDR2 YYNGEE. The V segment lost 2 bases and the J segment 11 bases; nucleotides outside the gene matches: 7.

This clone occurred a few times. This sequence joins TRBV7-9 and TRBJ2-3; the match to TRBD2 covers 9 bases. J gave up 5 bases and V 4 bases, and 4 bases lay outside the gene matches. Germline V gene data show CDR1 as SEHNR and CDR2 as FQNEAQ (reference sequence). CDR3 length: 14 residues. In DNA form, the CDR3 reads TGTGCCAGCAGCTCAGCGGGAGGTGGAGATACGCAGTATTTT. Translated, it gives CASSSAGGGDTQYF. Looking up the rest from reference TRBV7-9 and TRBJ2-3 gives the full variable domain: DTGVSQNPRHKITKRGQNVTFRCDPISEHNRLYWYRQTLGQGPEFLTYFQNEAQLEKSRLLSDRFSAERPKGSFSTLEIQRTEQGDSAMYLCASSSAGGGDTQYFGPGTRLTVL.

The chain couples TRBV27 to TRBJ2-6; the match to TRBD2 covers 7 bases. J lost 2 bases, V lost 5 bases, and 6 bases had no gene match. CDR1 and CDR2 from the germline V gene are MNHEY and SMNVEV (reference sequence). The CDR3 consists of 16 residues. The CDR3 here is CASSQTGGTGANVLTF. The CDR3 nucleotides read TGTGCCAGCAGTCAAACGGGGGGAACTGGGGCCAACGTCCTGACTTTC.

V and J are TRBV4-2 and TRBJ1-2; D uncertain. The CDR3 consists of 15 residues. V was shortened by 3 bases and J by 8 bases, with 19 bases between the two germline ends. Germline CDR1 is LGHNA and CDR2 is YNFKEQ. The CDR3 DNA sequence: TGTGCCAGCAGCCAGTCCGGACGAGAAGCGTTGGGCTACACCTTC. Protein: CASSQSGREALGYTF.

The genes are TRBV4-1 and TRBJ2-5; TRBD1 agrees at 9 bases. This CDR3 comprises 17 residues. V lost 3 bases to trimming and J lost 1 base; unmatched junction nucleotides: 9. CDR1 MGHRA and CDR2 YSYEKL come from the germline V gene. The CDR3 nucleotides read TGCGCCAGCAGCCAGGGACAGGGCCTTATCCCCCAAGAGACCCAGTACTTC. It codes for CASSQGQGLIPQETQYF.

The CDR3 reads CASSFYGTRLWGTDTQYF. The CDR3 DNA reads TGTGCCAGCAGCTTCTACGGGACTCGATTATGGGGCACAGATACGCAGTATTTT. V and J are TRBV7-8 and TRBJ2-3; TRBD2 might be the D (6 bases). CDR1 is SGHVS and CDR2 is FQNEAQ in the germline V gene. V gave up 3 bases and J gave up 1 base, with 20 bases separating them. The CDR3 sequence is 18 residues long.

This chain joins TRBV28 and TRBJ2-1, with 7 bases aligning to TRBD2. V was clipped by 6 bases and J by 1 base; unmatched bases: 6. This CDR3 region has 15 residues. CDR1 is MDHEN and CDR2 is SYDVKM in the germline V gene. The DNA for the CDR3 is TGTGCCAGCAGCCTCCAGCGGGAATCCTACAATGAGCAGTTCTTC. This gives the protein CASSLQRESYNEQFF.

This clone was detected a few times. The V call is TRBV29-1, the J call TRBJ2-7; D gene uncertain. This CDR3 comprises 13 residues. From germline, CDR1 is SQVTM and CDR2 ANQGSEA. Trimming left V 7 bases short and J 5 bases short, with 18 bases between. Here the CDR3 reads CSAKMGYGDEQYF. CDR3 in DNA: TGCAGCGCCAAAATGGGGTACGGCGACGAGCAGTACTTC.

The chain employs TRBV2 and TRBJ2-2, with a tentative D call TRBD2 (5 bases). Trimming removed 1 base from V and 5 bases from J, with 20 bases in between. The CDR3 covers 18 residues. CDR1 is SNHLY, CDR2 FYNNEI, per germline. CDR3 DNA: TGTGCCAGCAGTGAAGGAGGTCGTTTCATCACGGGGACCGGGGAGCTGTTTTTT. Translating it yields CASSEGGRFITGTGELFF.

The chain employs TRBV28 and TRBJ2-1; 9 nucleotides agree with TRBD2. The V gene end was trimmed by 7 bases and the J gene end by 8 bases; junction bases not matched to a gene: 9. Per the germline V gene, CDR1 is MDHEN and CDR2 is SYDVKM. This CDR3 contains 14 residues. The CDR3 coding sequence is TGTGCCAGCACAAGAAGCGGGAGGACCCATGAGCAGTTCTTC. As protein: CASTRSGRTHEQFF.

The genes are TRBV10-3 and TRBJ1-2; D unresolved. There are 13 residues in the CDR3. V lost 10 bases and J 8 bases, leaving 20 bases between the germline ends. Per germline, CDR1 ENHRY and CDR2 SYGVKD. CDR3 nucleotides: TGTGCCACCTCTGGGCCGGGAGGAGGCGGCTACACCTTC. This encodes CATSGPGGGGYTF.

The CDR3 nucleotides read TGTGCCAGCAGCTTAGTGGCGGGGAAATACTACGAGCAGTACTTC. It yields the protein CASSLVAGKYYEQYF. The J gene is TRBJ2-7, the V gene TRBV7-2, with TRBD2 as a possible D gene (6 bases). The CDR3 is 15 amino acids. Trimming cost V 1 base and J 3 bases, with 13 bases left between them. Per the germline V gene, CDR1 is SGHTA and CDR2 is FQGNSA.

The chain joins TRBV5-1 to TRBJ1-1; possibly TRBD1 for D (6 bases). The ends were cut back, 4 bases at V and 1 base at J, with 8 bases in the middle. This CDR3 is 13 amino acids long. Germline CDR1 SGHRS, CDR2 YFSETQ. The CDR3 sequence: CASSVGQNTEAFF. CDR3 DNA sequence: TGCGCCAGCAGCGTGGGACAGAACACTGAAGCTTTCTTT.

The chain combines TRBV29-1 with TRBJ2-7, with D hard to call. This CDR3 has 13 amino acids. Trimming removed 0 bases from V and 4 bases from J, with 10 bases in between. Germline CDR1 reads SQVTM; CDR2 reads ANQGSEA. The CDR3 region is CSVEEGRRYEQYF. CDR3 coding DNA: TGCAGCGTTGAAGAGGGAAGAAGATACGAGCAGTACTTC.

This clone has more than one count but fewer than ten. This rearrangement joins TRBV14 to TRBJ2-2; 8 nucleotides match TRBD1. The J segment lost 7 bases and the V segment lost 4 bases, leaving 8 bases of the junction unmatched. The CDR3 is 15 residues long. Germline CDR1 reads SGHDN; CDR2 reads FVKESK. The CDR3 loop reads CASSPWTGLNGELFF. The CDR3 DNA is TGTGCCAGCAGCCCGTGGACAGGGTTGAACGGGGAGCTGTTTTTT.

The CDR3, as DNA: TGTGCCAGCAGTGAAGACAGATCGGACACCGGGGAGCTGTTTTTT. Its protein is CASSEDRSDTGELFF. The chain recombines TRBV2 with TRBJ2-2, with unresolved D. There are 15 residues in the CDR3. Germline V lookup: CDR1 SNHLY, CDR2 FYNNEI. Trimming took 1 base from V and 3 from J, leaving 9 bases between them.